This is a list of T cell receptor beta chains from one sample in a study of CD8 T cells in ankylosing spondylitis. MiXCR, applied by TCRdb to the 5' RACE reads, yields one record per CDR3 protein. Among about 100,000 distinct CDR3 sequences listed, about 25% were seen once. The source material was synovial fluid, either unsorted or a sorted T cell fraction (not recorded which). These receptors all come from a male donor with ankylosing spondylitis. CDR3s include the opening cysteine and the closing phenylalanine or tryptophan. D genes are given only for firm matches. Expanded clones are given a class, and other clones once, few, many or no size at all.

TGTGCCAGCAGCCACCTTTCCGGAGGGTCATACAATGAGCAGTTCTTC CASSHLSGGSYNEQFF TRBJ2-1 TRBV3-1 NA 16 NA
TGTGCCACCAGTGATTTGAATCAGGGGGCGGGTGAGCAGTTCTTC CATSDLNQGAGEQFF TRBJ2-1 TRBV24-1 TRBD1 15 many
TGCAGTGCTAGAGACGATAGACAGGGGGACCCCTATGGCTACACCTTC CSARDDRQGDPYGYTF TRBJ1-2 TRBV20-1 TRBD1 16 NA
TGTGCCAGCAGCTTAGATGGGACCGATGGCTACACCTTC CASSLDGTDGYTF TRBJ1-2 TRBV7-9 NA 13 NA
TGTGCCAGCAGCCGCCGGCTTGACACCGGGGAGCTGTTTTTT CASSRRLDTGELFF TRBJ2-2 TRBV11-3 NA 14 NA
TGTGCCAGCGGGAGCTATGGCTACACCTTC CASGSYGYTF TRBJ1-2 TRBV2 NA 10 few
TGCGCCAGCAGTGAAGGGACTAGCGGGAGAGCAGATACGCAGTATTTT CASSEGTSGRADTQYF TRBJ2-3 TRBV10-1 TRBD2 16 NA
TGTGCCAGCAGCTTAGATGGCACAACGAATGAAAAACTGTTTTTT CASSLDGTTNEKLFF TRBJ1-4 TRBV11-2 NA 15 many
TGTGCCTGGAGTCGTTACAGGGACTATGGCTACACCTTC CAWSRYRDYGYTF TRBJ1-2 TRBV30 NA 13 many
TGTGCCAGCTCAAGTAGCCAGGAATACAATGAGCAGTTCTTC CASSSSQEYNEQFF TRBJ2-1 TRBV18 NA 14 NA
TGTGCCAGCAGTGTTTGGGGCGCCGGGGAGCTGTTTTTT CASSVWGAGELFF TRBJ2-2 TRBV7-2 NA 13 medium-sized
TGTGCCAGCAGTCAAAACAGGGCTGGCTACACCTTC CASSQNRAGYTF TRBJ1-2 TRBV12-3/TRBV12-4 NA 12 few
TGCAGTGCAGAAAACGAGGAGACCCAGTACTTC CSAENEETQYF TRBJ2-5 TRBV20-1 NA 11 few